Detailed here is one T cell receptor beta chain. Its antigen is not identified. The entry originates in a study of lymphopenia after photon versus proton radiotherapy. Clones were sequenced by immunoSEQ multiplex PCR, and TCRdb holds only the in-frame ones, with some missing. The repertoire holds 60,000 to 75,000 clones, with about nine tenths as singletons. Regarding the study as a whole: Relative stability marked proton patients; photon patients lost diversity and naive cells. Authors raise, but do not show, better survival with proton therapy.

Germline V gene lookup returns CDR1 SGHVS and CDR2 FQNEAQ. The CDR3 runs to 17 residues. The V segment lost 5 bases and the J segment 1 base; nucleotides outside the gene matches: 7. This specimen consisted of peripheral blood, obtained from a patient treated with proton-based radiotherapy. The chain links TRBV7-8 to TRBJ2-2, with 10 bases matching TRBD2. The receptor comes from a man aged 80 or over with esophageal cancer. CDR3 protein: CASSKRGGSRNTGELFF. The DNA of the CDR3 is TGTGCCAGCAGCAAGCGGGGGGGTTCGAGGAACACCGGGGAGCTGTTTTTT. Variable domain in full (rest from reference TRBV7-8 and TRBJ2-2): GAGVSQSPRYKVAKRGQDVALRCDPISGHVSLFWYQQALGQGPEFLTYFQNEAQLDKSGLPSDRFFAERPEGSVSTLKIQRTQQEDSAVYLCASSKRGGSRNTGELFFGEGSRLTVL.